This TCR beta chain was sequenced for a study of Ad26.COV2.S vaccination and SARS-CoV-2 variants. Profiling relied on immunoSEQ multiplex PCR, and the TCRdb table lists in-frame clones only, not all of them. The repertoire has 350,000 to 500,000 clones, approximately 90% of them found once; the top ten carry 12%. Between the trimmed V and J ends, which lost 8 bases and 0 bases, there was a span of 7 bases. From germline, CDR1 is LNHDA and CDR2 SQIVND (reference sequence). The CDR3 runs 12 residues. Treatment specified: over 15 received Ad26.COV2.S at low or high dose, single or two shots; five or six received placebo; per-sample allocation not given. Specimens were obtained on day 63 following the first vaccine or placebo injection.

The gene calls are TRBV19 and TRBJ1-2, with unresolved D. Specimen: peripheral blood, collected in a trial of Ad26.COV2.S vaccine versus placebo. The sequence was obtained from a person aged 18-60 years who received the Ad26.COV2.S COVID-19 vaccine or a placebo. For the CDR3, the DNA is TGTGCCAGTTCCAGCACTAACTATGGCTACACCTTC. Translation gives CASSSTNYGYTF. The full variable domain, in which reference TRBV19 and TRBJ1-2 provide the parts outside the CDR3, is DGGITQSPKYLFRKEGQNVTLSCEQNLNHDAMYWYRQDPGQGLRLIYYSQIVNDFQKGDIAEGYSVSREKKESFPLTVTSAQKNPTAFYLCASSSTNYGYTFGSGTRLTVV.